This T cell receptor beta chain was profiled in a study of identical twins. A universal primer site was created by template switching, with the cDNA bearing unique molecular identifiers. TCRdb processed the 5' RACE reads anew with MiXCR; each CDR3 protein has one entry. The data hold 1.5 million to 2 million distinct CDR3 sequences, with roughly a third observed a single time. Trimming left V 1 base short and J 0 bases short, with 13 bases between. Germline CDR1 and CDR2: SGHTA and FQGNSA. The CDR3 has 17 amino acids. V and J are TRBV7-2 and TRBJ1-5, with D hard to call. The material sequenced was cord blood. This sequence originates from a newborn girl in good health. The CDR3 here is CASSLVQTLYSNQPQHF. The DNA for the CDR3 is TGTGCCAGCAGCTTAGTACAGACCCTATATAGCAATCAGCCCCAGCATTTT.